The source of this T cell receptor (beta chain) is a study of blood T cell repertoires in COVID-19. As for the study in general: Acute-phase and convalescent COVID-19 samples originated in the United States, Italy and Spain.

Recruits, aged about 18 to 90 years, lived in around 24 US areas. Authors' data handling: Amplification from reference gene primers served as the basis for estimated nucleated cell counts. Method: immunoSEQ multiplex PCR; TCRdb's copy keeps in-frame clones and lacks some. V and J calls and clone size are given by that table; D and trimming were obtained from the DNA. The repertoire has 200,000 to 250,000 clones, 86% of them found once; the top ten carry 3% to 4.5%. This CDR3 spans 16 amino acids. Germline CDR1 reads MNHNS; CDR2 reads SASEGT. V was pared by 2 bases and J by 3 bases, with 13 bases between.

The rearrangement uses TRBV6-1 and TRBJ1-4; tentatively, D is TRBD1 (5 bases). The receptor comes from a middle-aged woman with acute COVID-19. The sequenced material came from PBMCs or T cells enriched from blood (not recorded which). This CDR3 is CASSELGGAANEKLFF. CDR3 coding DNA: TGTGCCAGCAGTGAATTAGGAGGGGCGGCTAATGAAAAACTGTTTTTT.